This TCR beta chain appears in the sequencing data of a study of siplizumab effects on memory and regulatory T cells (dated by TCRdb to the late 2010s). About the study as a whole: The study looked at the effect of siplizumab, an anti-CD2 antibody, on alloreactive T-cell subsets in allogeneic mixed lymphocyte reactions made from human PBMCs. General study outcomes and caveats: The cumulative frequency of alloreactive sequences that could be traced back to unstimulated CD4+ memory T cells was significantly reduced by siplizumab. Whether proliferating Tregs from siplizumab cultures were suppressive was not functionally confirmed. Because sequences at frequencies below about 10^-5 were poorly captured, only a minor fraction of alloreactive clones could be mapped back to unstimulated subsets. A naive or memory phenotype could not be assigned to roughly 75-95% of proliferating CD4+ or CD8+ clones. Unstimulated naive T cells appeared to be more diverse than memory T cells, and naive cells seemed to make a substantial contribution to the alloresponse. Among mappable alloreactive CD4+ clones, the Treg-derived fraction averaged around 70% with siplizumab versus roughly 25% in control reactions.

CDR1 GTSNPN and CDR2 SVGIG are derived from the germline V gene (reference sequence). The CDR3 sequence holds 13 residues, the cysteine and phenylalanine included. The entry retains the CDR3 DNA only, 39 bases that are in frame from base 1. V loses 4 bases at its end and J loses 4 bases; junction bases beyond the gene matches: 6. Receptor libraries were prepared by the immunoSEQ multiplex PCR assay. Around 94,000 TCR templates per sample were assayed on the deep sequencing platform. Genomic DNA extracted from sorted T cells was used for TCRbeta CDR3 sequencing. The study's own analysis went as follows. The R programming language was used for clonal analysis of TCRbeta CDR3 data. Unstimulated samples were compared with post-reaction CFSE-low samples to define alloreactive CD4+ and CD8+ clones. Regulatory or non-regulatory origin of alloreactive CD4+ clones was assigned by matching sequences to the sorted unstimulated Treg and non-Treg repertoires. TCRdb's version of the immuneACCESS table is confined to in-frame rearrangements and falls short of the full clone set. An unresolved V gene accounts for under half of the shortfall where checked; the remainder is of unknown origin. Clonal size and the V and J genes are those of that table, whereas D and trimming came from the DNA. The sample records more than 70,000 clones, over 90% of which are singletons. The ten largest clones take up around 18% of the sample.

Sorted unstimulated T cells and proliferating T cells recovered from mixed lymphocyte reactions underwent TCRbeta CDR3 sequencing. Fresh whole blood from some eleven HLA-typed healthy donors was used to isolate PBMCs. With regard to this clone: It lacks a known antigen. Within one base of it there is no much larger clone, and no base qualities were kept.

The TCR sequence derives from a human donor in good health. Sequencing used CD8+ T cells sorted from blood. The rearranged segments are TRBV30 and TRBJ1-2; TRBD1 aligns with 7 central bases. Read as DNA, the sequence is TGTGCCTGGAAGGACAGGTCCTTCTATGGCTACACCTTC. This yields the protein CAWKDRSFYGYTF. Extended through the reference TRBV30 and TRBJ1-2 proteins, this CDR3 yields the full variable domain: SQTIHQWPATLVQPVGSPLSLECTVEGTSNPNLYWYRQAAGRGLQLLFYSVGIGQISSEVPQNLSASRPQDRQFILSSKKLLLSDSGFYLCAWKDRSFYGYTFGSGTRLTVV.